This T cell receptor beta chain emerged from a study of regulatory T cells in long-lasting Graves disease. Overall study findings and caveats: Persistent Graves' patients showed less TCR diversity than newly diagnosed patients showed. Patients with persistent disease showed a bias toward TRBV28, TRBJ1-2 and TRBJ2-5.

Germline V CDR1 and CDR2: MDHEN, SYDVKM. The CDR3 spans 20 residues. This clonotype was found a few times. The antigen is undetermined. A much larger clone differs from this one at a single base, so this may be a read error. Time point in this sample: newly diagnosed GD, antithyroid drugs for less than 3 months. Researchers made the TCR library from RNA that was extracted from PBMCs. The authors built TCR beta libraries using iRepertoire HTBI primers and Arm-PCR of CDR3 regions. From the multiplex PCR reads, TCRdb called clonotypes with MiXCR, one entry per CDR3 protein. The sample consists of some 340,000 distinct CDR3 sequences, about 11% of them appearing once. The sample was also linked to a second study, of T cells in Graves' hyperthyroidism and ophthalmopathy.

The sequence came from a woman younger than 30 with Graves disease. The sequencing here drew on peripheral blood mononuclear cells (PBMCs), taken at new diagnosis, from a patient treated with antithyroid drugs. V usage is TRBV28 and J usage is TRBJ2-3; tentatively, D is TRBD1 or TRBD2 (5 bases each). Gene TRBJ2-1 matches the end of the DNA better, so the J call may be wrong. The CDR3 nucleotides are TGTGCCAGCAGTTTCATAACGTTCGGGACCCTAGGTGAAAATGGGGATGAGCAGTTCTTC. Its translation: CASSFITFGTLGENGDEQFF.